The 32 T cell receptor beta chains given below trace back to one sample, sequenced in a study of immune cell composition in non-small cell lung cancer. Normal lung sampling was at least 3 cm from the tumour, as distant as possible. Assay: immunoSEQ multiplex PCR; the TCRdb copy retains only in-frame clones and omits some. There are 6,200 or so clones in the sample; roughly three quarters occur only once, and 5% to 7% lies in the top ten. The sequencing sample was made of non-adjacent lung tissue. The source of these receptors is a human donor with non-small cell lung cancer.

The chain employs TRBV6-1 and TRBJ2-3; 11 positions agree with TRBD2. V gave up 6 bases and J gave up 5 bases; unmatched junction bases: 4. CDR3 length equals 14 residues. Germline V gene sequence: CDR1 MNHNS, CDR2 SASEGT. The DNA for the CDR3 is TGTGCCAGCAGGGTAGCGGGAGGGGGAGATACGCAGTATTTT. Protein: CASRVAGGGDTQYF.

This clone turned up a few times. The CDR3 loop is CASSGLAGGPSGELFF. In DNA form, the CDR3 reads TGTGCCAGCAGCGGACTAGCGGGAGGGCCGAGCGGGGAGCTGTTTTTT. The J gene is TRBJ2-2, the V gene TRBV2; 15 bases fit TRBD2. V was clipped by 6 bases and J by 7 bases; unmatched bases: 6. Germline assignment: CDR1 SNHLY and CDR2 FYNNEI. The CDR3 has 16 amino acids. Based on the CDR3 plus reference TRBV2 and TRBJ2-2, the full variable domain is EPEVTQTPSHQVTQMGQEVILRCVPISNHLYFYWYRQILGQKVEFLVSFYNNEISEKSEIFDDQFSVERPDGSNFTLKIRSTKLEDSAMYFCASSGLAGGPSGELFFGEGSRLTVL.

This clone was counted between two and nine times. This chain uses TRBV4-1 with TRBJ2-5; D is perhaps TRBD2 (6 bases). Deletions cut 1 base from V and 4 bases from J, with 7 bases between. The germline gives CDR1 MGHRA, CDR2 YSYEKL. The CDR3 has 13 residues. The DNA of the CDR3 is TGCGCCAGCAGCCAAGCCGGGGGAGAGACCCAGTACTTC. Protein product: CASSQAGGETQYF.

The gene calls are TRBV18 and TRBJ2-1; the D gene is possibly TRBD1 (5 bases). Germline CDR1 reads KGHSH; CDR2 reads LQKENI. This CDR3 is 17 amino acids long. V lost 5 bases, J lost 4 bases, and 21 bases lay in between. The CDR3 reads CASSSSRQSTTYNEQFF. The CDR3 DNA is TGTGCCAGCTCATCGTCTAGACAGTCGACGACATACAATGAGCAGTTCTTC.

The rearrangement uses TRBV7-7 and TRBJ1-5; D is uncertain. CDR1 and CDR2 (germline): SSHAT, FNYEAQ (reference sequence). The CDR3 has 13 residues. V was pared by 5 bases and J by 8 bases, with 13 bases between. Written as DNA, the CDR3 is TGTGCCAGCAGCCCCCAAAGCTTGAAGCCCCAGCATTTT. It yields the protein CASSPQSLKPQHF.

The chain employs TRBV27 and TRBJ2-1; 16 bases map to TRBD2. Germline V gives CDR1 MNHEY, CDR2 SMNVEV (reference sequence). The CDR3 contains 20 residues. After removal of 1 base from V and 9 bases from J, the junction contained 15 bases not matched to a gene. As DNA, the CDR3 is TGTGCCAGCAGTTTATTGGGACTAGCGGGAGGGCCGGGCTTATCTGGTGAGCAGTTCTTC. This gives the protein CASSLLGLAGGPGLSGEQFF.

V is TRBV12-2 and J is TRBJ2-3; no check of the table's D call, TRBD2, against the DNA was made. TRBV12-2 corresponds to a pseudogene. CDR3 length: 16 amino acids. Written as DNA, the CDR3 is TGTGCAAGTCGCTTAGGACGGGGAGCGTCCACAGATACGCAGTATTTT. It translates to CASRLGRGASTDTQYF.

CDR3 nucleotide sequence: TGTGCCAGTAGTATATTCGGGGGACAGGGGACGACTGAAGCTTTCTTT. Its translation is CASSIFGGQGTTEAFF. The chain employs TRBV19 and TRBJ1-1; 10 positions match TRBD1. With 2 bases clipped from V and 5 bases from J, the junction kept 8 bases outside the gene matches. CDR3 length: 16 amino acids. Germline V gene sequence: CDR1 LNHDA, CDR2 SQIVND (reference sequence).

This chain connects TRBV6-4 to TRBJ2-2, with a possible D match to TRBD2 (5 bases). V dropped 8 bases and J dropped 1 base, with 14 bases sitting between them. Per the germline V gene, CDR1 is MRHNA and CDR2 is SNTAGT. This CDR3 has 15 residues. CDR3 in DNA: TGTGCCAGCGGGAGCACAGACGGGAACACCGGGGAGCTGTTTTTT. Its protein is CASGSTDGNTGELFF.

The gene calls are TRBV9 and TRBJ2-1; weak D call: TRBD1 (6 bases). V lost 4 bases and J lost 10, with 18 bases in between. The CDR3 length is 14 residues. The germline V gene encodes CDR1 SGDLS and CDR2 YYNGEE. CDR3 nucleotides: TGTGCCAGCAGCCCTCGGGTAGGGGGTGTGGAGCAGTTCTTC. Amino acids: CASSPRVGGVEQFF.

This sequence joins TRBV5-4 and TRBJ2-3, with D hard to call. This CDR3 spans 14 amino acids. V was clipped by 0 bases and J by 3 bases, with 8 bases between them. Germline V gene data show CDR1 as SGHNT and CDR2 as YYREEE (reference sequence). This CDR3 reads CASSLGERTDTQYF. The DNA of the CDR3 is TGTGCCAGCAGCTTGGGAGAGAGGACAGATACGCAGTATTTT.

The chain recombines TRBV28 with TRBJ1-3; D might be TRBD1 (6 bases). The CDR3 runs to 15 residues. Trimming cost V 5 bases and J 2 bases, with 13 bases left between them. Germline CDR1 reads MDHEN; CDR2 reads SYDVKM. The CDR3 bases are TGTGCCAGCAGTGCGTGGGGGGGCACTGGAAACACCATATATTTT. This sequence encodes CASSAWGGTGNTIYF.

The chain is built from TRBV7-6 and TRBJ2-7; TRBD2 matches 9 bases. Unmatched junction bases numbered 9, after V lost 4 bases and J lost 5 bases. There are 15 residues in the CDR3. Germline lookup yields CDR1 SGHVS and CDR2 FNYEAQ. DNA of the CDR3: TGTGCCAGCAGCTCCTCCTGGCGGGAGGGCAACGAGCAGTACTTC. Amino acids: CASSSSWREGNEQYF.

This clone was detected a few times. This chain links TRBV5-1 with TRBJ2-5; D might be TRBD1 (6 bases). Germline values: CDR1 SGHRS, CDR2 YFSETQ. The ends were cut back, 5 bases at V and 1 base at J, with 12 bases in the middle. The CDR3 runs to 14 residues. The CDR3 sequence is CASSFQGIQETQYF. DNA for the CDR3: TGCGCCAGCAGTTTTCAGGGGATCCAAGAGACCCAGTACTTC.

This CDR3 is CASFRTQGTQYF. In DNA form, the CDR3 reads TGTGCCAGCTTCAGGACACAGGGGACGCAGTATTTT. This sequence joins TRBV28 and TRBJ2-3, with TRBD1 matching over 7 bases. The CDR3 contains 12 residues. V was clipped by 8 bases and J by 9 bases; unmatched bases: 8. Germline V gene data show CDR1 as MDHEN and CDR2 as SYDVKM.

The chain has TRBV27 and TRBJ2-4; D ambiguous. The V end was cut by 3 bases, the J end by 0 bases, with 9 bases between. The V gene's germline CDR1 is MNHEY and CDR2 SMNVEV (reference sequence). The length of the CDR3 is 15 residues. The CDR3 sequence is CASSFRFLAKNIQYF. The CDR3 DNA reads TGTGCCAGCAGTTTTAGATTCCTAGCCAAAAACATTCAGTACTTC.

The chain employs TRBV30 and TRBJ1-3; D perhaps matches TRBD1 (6 bases). Germline CDR1 reads GTSNPN; CDR2 reads SVGIG (reference sequence). The CDR3 runs 13 residues. Here the CDR3 reads CGAQGSTGNTIYF. The CDR3 region has the DNA TGTGGAGCGCAGGGGAGTACTGGAAACACCATATATTTT.

This sequence joins TRBV27 and TRBJ1-2; 7 positions match TRBD1. The ends lost 5 bases at V and 6 bases at J; junction bases unmatched: 12. The CDR3 has 15 residues. The germline gives CDR1 MNHEY, CDR2 SMNVEV (reference sequence). The CDR3 nucleotides read TGTGCCAGCAGTGCCGCGGGACAGCCAAAACATGGCTACACCTTC. Residues: CASSAAGQPKHGYTF.

The rearrangement links TRBV20-1 to TRBJ1-1; no clear D. CDR3 size: 10 residues. Germline V lookup: CDR1 DFQATT, CDR2 SNEGSKA (reference sequence). V was cut by 1 base and J by 9 bases, with 6 bases left in between. CDR3 nucleotides: TGCAGTGCTAGAGGGGAGAAAGCTTTCTTT. Residues: CSARGEKAFF.

The gene calls are TRBV10-3 and TRBJ2-5; 9 bases are a match to TRBD1. This CDR3 has 14 amino acids. V trimming: 5 bases; J trimming: 4 bases; junction bases outside the gene matches: 5. CDR1 is ENHRY, CDR2 SYGVKD, per germline. CDR3 nucleotides: TGTGCCATCAGTCCGGGACAGGGCACAGAGACCCAGTACTTC. This gives the protein CAISPGQGTETQYF.

This clone was found once. The CDR3 DNA is TGTGCCAGCAGCCCGACAGGGGGCAATCAGCCCCAGCATTTT. Its translation is CASSPTGGNQPQHF. The rearrangement links TRBV7-3 to TRBJ1-5; 8 bases are shared with TRBD1. Germline-derived CDR1 and CDR2 are SGHTA and FQGTGA. CDR3 size: 14 residues. J gave up 2 bases and V 5 bases, and 2 bases lay outside the gene matches.

The chain uses TRBV6-5 and TRBJ1-3, with D hard to call. Germline V CDR1 and CDR2: MNHEY, SVGAGI. CDR3 length: 12 residues. V lost 7 bases and J lost 2, with 6 bases in between. CDR3 sequence (DNA): TGTGCCAGCAAAAGCCCTGGAAACACCATATATTTT. Translated: CASKSPGNTIYF.

CDR3 nucleotide sequence: TGTGCCAGCAGCCCGAGGACAGGGGTTGGGGAAAAACTGTTTTTT. Translating gives CASSPRTGVGEKLFF. The chain combines TRBV11-2 with TRBJ1-4, with 9 bases lining up with TRBD1. The ends lost 5 bases at V and 8 bases at J; junction bases unmatched: 9. The CDR3 length is 15 residues. Germline V gene data show CDR1 as SGHAT and CDR2 as FQNNGV.

The chain recombines TRBV5-4 with TRBJ2-5; 13 bases align to TRBD2. CDR3 length equals 16 residues. Germline lookup yields CDR1 SGHNT and CDR2 YYREEE (reference sequence). Trimming at V came to 3 bases and at J to 5 bases, leaving 7 bases not matched to a gene. In DNA, the CDR3 is TGTGCCAGCAGCTCCGAACTAGCGGGAGGGCCGGAGACCCAGTACTTC. Translated: CASSSELAGGPETQYF. Full variable domain (outside the CDR3, taken from reference TRBV5-4 and TRBJ2-5): ETGVTQSPTHLIKTRGQQVTLRCSSQSGHNTVSWYQQALGQGPQFIFQYYREEENGRGNFPPRFSGLQFPNYSSELNVNALELDDSALYLCASSSELAGGPETQYFGPGTRLLVL.

The chain is built from TRBV27 and TRBJ2-7, with TRBD2 as a possible D gene (6 bases). CDR3 length equals 14 residues. V was trimmed by 6 bases and J by 2 bases, leaving 14 bases between them. Looked up from germline, CDR1 is MNHEY and CDR2 is SMNVEV (reference sequence). Here the CDR3 reads CASSPLAQPYEQYF. For the CDR3, the DNA is TGTGCCAGCAGCCCTCTAGCGCAACCCTACGAGCAGTACTTC.

This clone was picked up a small number of times. V usage is TRBV28 and J usage is TRBJ1-5, with 8 bases aligning to TRBD1. CDR3 size: 15 residues. Germline loops: CDR1 MDHEN, CDR2 SYDVKM. The junction had 4 bases not matched to a gene; V was cut back by 3 bases and J by 3 bases. The chain's CDR3 is CASSFLDRDNQPQHF. The CDR3 nucleotides are TGTGCCAGCAGTTTCTTGGACAGGGACAATCAGCCCCAGCATTTT.

This chain links TRBV5-1 with TRBJ1-1, with a weak D call TRBD1 (5 bases). Trimming took 0 bases from V and 0 from J, leaving 9 bases between them. CDR1 and CDR2 from the germline V gene are SGHRS and YFSETQ. CDR3 length equals 15 residues. This CDR3 reads CASSLGGGVNTEAFF. In nucleotides, the CDR3 is TGCGCCAGCAGCTTGGGCGGGGGGGTGAACACTGAAGCTTTCTTT.

Only one count was recorded for this clone. J is TRBJ1-2 and V is TRBV6-6; TRBD1 matches at 7 bases. Trimming cost V 6 bases and J 4 bases; bases outside gene matches: 5. Germline V gene data show CDR1 as MNHNY and CDR2 as SVGAGI (reference sequence). The CDR3 consists of 13 residues. CDR3: CASSRTGAYGYTF. In nucleotides, the CDR3 is TGTGCCAGCAGCCGTACAGGGGCCTATGGCTACACCTTC.

The chain carries TRBV6-6 and TRBJ2-2, with 10 positions matching TRBD1. The CDR3 extends over 16 amino acids. Trimming cost V 2 bases and J 3 bases; bases outside gene matches: 3. The germline gives CDR1 MNHNY, CDR2 SVGAGI (reference sequence). The CDR3 loop reads CASSYAGTGDTGELFF. In DNA form, the CDR3 reads TGTGCCAGCAGTTACGCCGGGACAGGGGACACCGGGGAGCTGTTTTTT.

This clone ranks as medium-sized. The chain joins TRBV2 to TRBJ2-4, with a weak D call TRBD2 (5 bases). The CDR3 totals 16 residues. V lost 10 bases and J lost 3, with 22 bases in between. Germline CDR1 and CDR2: SNHLY and FYNNEI. The CDR3 coding sequence is TGTGCCAAAATGGAGCCCCCGGGCCGGGGCAAAAACATTCAGTACTTC. The encoded protein is CAKMEPPGRGKNIQYF.

In its sample, this clone was seen a few times. The germline gene is not matched at one end of the junction; a read error may be the cause. This sequence joins TRBV18 and TRBJ2-2; 8 bases agree with TRBD1. CDR1 and CDR2 (germline): KGHSH, LQKENI. This CDR3 contains 18 residues. The CDR3: CASSPHQLGQGNTGELFF. CDR3 bases: TGTGCCAGCTCCCCACACCAGCTAGGACAGGGGAACACCGGGGAGCTGTTTTTT.

This sequence joins TRBV30 and TRBJ2-7; 8 bases are a match to TRBD2. Germline lookup yields CDR1 GTSNPN and CDR2 SVGIG (reference sequence). The CDR3 loop spans 14 amino acids. Losses at the gene ends were 3 bases for V and 4 bases for J; bases not matched to a gene: 8. The CDR3 DNA sequence: TGTGCCTGGAGGATCGGGGGCGGGGGGTACGAGCAGTACTTC. Its translation is CAWRIGGGGYEQYF. Filled out from reference TRBV30 and TRBJ2-7, the complete variable domain reads SQTIHQWPATLVQPVGSPLSLECTVEGTSNPNLYWYRQAAGRGLQLLFYSVGIGQISSEVPQNLSASRPQDRQFILSSKKLLLSDSGFYLCAWRIGGGGYEQYFGPGTRLTVT.